What follows is one T cell receptor beta chain and its context. No antigen is known for it. This sample is part of a study of shared clonotypes between healthy human individuals. Findings of the study overall: Clonotype sharing across several donors was observed for around 5% of naive CD4 clonotypes. Genetic and exposure-history diversity was limited by the small donor number. Naive subsets generally had larger estimated richness than memory subsets.

The V end lost 3 bases, the J end lost 2 bases, and 11 bases lay between the germline ends. The CDR3 is 16 residues long. Looked up from germline, CDR1 is MDHEN and CDR2 is SYDVKM. In the study's own analysis: Owing to the provision of junction-only sequences devoid of quality scores by immunoSEQ, filtering differed. Profiling relied on immunoSEQ multiplex PCR, and the TCRdb table lists in-frame clones only, not all of them. V, J and clone size derive from that table, while D and trimming were established from the DNA sequence. The sample lists about 2.4 million clones, more than 85% occurring once. The source is a man between 18 and 29 years old in good health. Some clones in this sample may be carry-over from other donors' samples. The chain uses TRBV28 and TRBJ2-6; D is perhaps TRBD1 (5 bases). Source material: naive CD4+ T cells from PBMCs. Subset indicated: CD45RA+ positively selected. This CDR3 reads CASSFMGQPGANVLTF. In DNA form, the CDR3 reads TGTGCCAGCAGTTTCATGGGGCAGCCTGGGGCCAACGTCCTGACTTTC.